This T cell receptor (beta chain) emerged from a study of blood T cell repertoires in COVID-19. This table comes from immunoSEQ multiplex PCR, and its TCRdb copy is limited to in-frame clones, with some not included. The sample lists more than 200,000 clones, approximately 80% occurring once. This clone came up a few times. Per the germline V gene, CDR1 is LGHNT and CDR2 is FRNRAP. The CDR3 loop spans 19 amino acids. The V end was cut by 1 base, the J end by 1 base, with 19 bases between. This receptor was obtained from a woman aged 80 or over with acute or convalescent COVID-19. The sample comprised peripheral blood. V and J are TRBV12-5 and TRBJ2-2; tentatively, D is TRBD1 (6 bases). CDR3 loop: CASGLELGQSNRNTGELFF. The CDR3 coding sequence is TGTGCTAGTGGTTTGGAGCTAGGACAGTCGAACCGGAACACCGGGGAGCTGTTTTTT.